This T cell receptor (beta chain) was retrieved from a study of blood T cell repertoires in COVID-19. Methods used by the authors: It was from reference gene primer amplification that nucleated cell counts were estimated. Data came from immunoSEQ multiplex PCR; TCRdb stores just in-frame clones and leaves some out. The V and J calls and the clone size are those of that table, but D and trimming were determined from the DNA. The profile shows 150,000 to 200,000 clones, roughly 86% of them singletons. This CDR3 region has 15 residues. V shed 7 bases, J shed 0 bases, and the junction held 7 bases outside the gene matches. In germline, CDR1 is SQVTM, CDR2 ANQGSEA.

This clonotype originated in a man between 18 and 35 years old with acute or convalescent COVID-19. The sequenced sample was peripheral blood. V gene TRBV29-1 combines with J gene TRBJ1-5; TRBD1 agrees at 9 bases. The CDR3 is CSAIQGADSNQPQHF. The DNA for the CDR3 is TGCAGCGCAATACAGGGGGCGGATAGCAATCAGCCCCAGCATTTT.